A single sample gave rise to the 10 T cell receptor beta chains below, sequenced in a study of T cell changes during pregnancy in multiple sclerosis (dated by TCRdb to the late 2010s). Libraries were made using the immunoSEQ multiplex PCR assay. What TCRdb holds here is the immuneACCESS table cut down to in-frame rearrangements. Part of the clones is not present; checked against another copy, under half of the missing clones reflect an unresolved V gene, and the others are unexplained. Present in this sample are 9,500 to 14,000 clones, more than 75% of which were seen just once. About 11% of the sample rests with the top ten. The starting material was CD8+ T cells from peripheral blood mononuclear cells, obtained after pregnancy. The receptors derive from a female donor in good health, enrolled as a control in a pregnancy study.

The chain links TRBV15 to TRBJ2-7; 9 positions agree with TRBD2. V shed 0 bases, J shed 5 bases, and the junction held 5 bases outside the gene matches. Looked up from germline, CDR1 is LNHNV and CDR2 is YYDKDF (reference sequence). The length of the CDR3 is 15 residues. The chain's CDR3 is CATSRDRTSVHEQYF. CDR3 bases: TGTGCCACCAGCAGAGATAGGACTAGCGTCCACGAGCAGTACTTC.

The rearrangement joins TRBV1 to TRBJ1-2; the table calls TRBD1, which could not be checked here. TRBV1 is a recognized pseudogene. This CDR3 region has 20 residues. CDR3 in amino acids: CTSSQERVWDRGGFSYGYTF. In DNA, the CDR3 is TGCACCAGCAGCCAAGAACGGGTGTGGGACAGGGGAGGGTTTAGCTATGGCTACACCTTC.

The J gene is TRBJ2-1, the V gene TRBV6-4; 11 nucleotides agree with TRBD2. The germline gives CDR1 MRHNA, CDR2 SNTAGT. V dropped 6 bases and J dropped 6; count of bases not matched to a gene: 10. The CDR3 runs to 16 residues. CDR3 sequence (DNA): TGTGCCAGCAGCGAAGCCGGGACTAGCGGACCCAATGAGCAGTTCTTC. Encoded protein: CASSEAGTSGPNEQFF.

This clone was seen a single time. The CDR3 nucleotides read TGTGCCAGCAGCCAAGCCGACGGGACAGGCCACGAGCAGTACTTC. Protein product: CASSQADGTGHEQYF. The rearrangement joins TRBV4-2 to TRBJ2-7; 8 bases are shared with TRBD1. The CDR3 has 15 residues. Germline V gives CDR1 LGHNA, CDR2 YNFKEQ. V was clipped by 1 base and J by 5 bases; unmatched bases: 7.

This sequence joins TRBV6-4 and TRBJ2-2, with 7 bases lining up with TRBD1. The V gene end was trimmed by 2 bases and the J gene end by 3 bases; junction bases not matched to a gene: 0. Germline loops: CDR1 MRHNA, CDR2 SNTAGT. This CDR3 comprises 14 residues. CDR3: CASSDGQDTGELFF. The CDR3 DNA sequence: TGTGCCAGCAGTGACGGACAGGACACCGGGGAGCTGTTTTTT.

This rearrangement joins TRBV4-1 to TRBJ2-1; D may be TRBD2 (5 bases). CDR1 is MGHRA and CDR2 is YSYEKL in the germline V gene. V lost 3 bases to trimming and J lost 4 bases, with 16 bases between them. This CDR3 is 16 amino acids long. Here the CDR3 DNA reads TGCGCCAGCAGCCACTACAGACTACTCGGATACAATGAGCAGTTCTTC. Encoded protein: CASSHYRLLGYNEQFF.

The chain employs TRBV4-1 and TRBJ2-1; TRBD2 matches 10 bases. V gave up 0 bases and J gave up 5 bases; unmatched junction bases: 10. The V gene's germline CDR1 is MGHRA and CDR2 YSYEKL. The CDR3 extends over 18 amino acids. CDR3 coding DNA: TGCGCCAGCAGCCAAGACGGGTATACAGGACTAGCGGACAATGAGCAGTTCTTC. Its protein product is CASSQDGYTGLADNEQFF.

This chain connects TRBV9 to TRBJ2-1; D may be TRBD1 (6 bases). Deletions cut 2 bases from V and 5 bases from J, with 14 bases between. The CDR3 runs 15 residues. CDR1 and CDR2 (germline): SGDLS, YYNGEE. The CDR3 here is CASSVDRFGDNEQFF. CDR3 DNA: TGTGCCAGCAGCGTCGACAGGTTTGGCGACAATGAGCAGTTCTTC.

The chain employs TRBV6-5 and TRBJ1-2, with D perhaps TRBD1 (6 bases). This CDR3 has 14 amino acids. Germline lookup yields CDR1 MNHEY and CDR2 SVGAGI. V lost 3 bases to trimming and J lost 2 bases, with 10 bases between them. CDR3 protein: CASSYLDSNYGYTF. The CDR3 DNA reads as TGTGCCAGCAGTTATTTGGACAGCAACTATGGCTACACCTTC.

This clone was seen a single time. CDR3 region: CASPPSALCNEQFF. The DNA for the CDR3 is TGTGCCAGTCCGCCTAGCGCCCTTTGCAATGAGCAGTTCTTC. The chain joins TRBV19 to TRBJ2-1; tentative D call: TRBD2 (6 bases). V shed 8 bases and J shed 6 bases, with 17 bases lying between them. The CDR3 has 14 amino acids. CDR1 and CDR2 from the germline V gene are LNHDA and SQIVND (reference sequence). The whole variable domain, remainder taken from reference TRBV19 and TRBJ2-1, is DGGITQSPKYLFRKEGQNVTLSCEQNLNHDAMYWYRQDPGQGLRLIYYSQIVNDFQKGDIAEGYSVSREKKESFPLTVTSAQKNPTAFYLCASPPSALCNEQFFGPGTRLTVL.